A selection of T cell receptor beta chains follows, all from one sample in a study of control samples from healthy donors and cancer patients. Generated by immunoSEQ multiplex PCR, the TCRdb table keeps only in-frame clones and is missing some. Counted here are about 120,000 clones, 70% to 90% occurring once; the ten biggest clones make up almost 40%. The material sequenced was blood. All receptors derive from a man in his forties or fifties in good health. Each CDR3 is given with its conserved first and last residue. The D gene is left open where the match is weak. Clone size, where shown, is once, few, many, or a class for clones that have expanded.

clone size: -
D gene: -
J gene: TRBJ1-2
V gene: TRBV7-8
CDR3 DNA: TGTGCCAGCAGCTTAGGTTCGGGGTCCCCGGGCTACACCTTC
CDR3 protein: CASSLGSGSPGYTF

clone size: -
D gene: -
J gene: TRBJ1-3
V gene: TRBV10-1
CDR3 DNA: TGCGCCAGCAGTGCAAAGAGGTGTGGAAACACCATATATTTT
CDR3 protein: CASSAKRCGNTIYF

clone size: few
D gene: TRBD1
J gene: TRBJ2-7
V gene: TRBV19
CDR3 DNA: TGTGCCAGTAGTAGACAGGGTACTCTGGACGAGCAGTACTTC
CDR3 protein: CASSRQGTLDEQYF

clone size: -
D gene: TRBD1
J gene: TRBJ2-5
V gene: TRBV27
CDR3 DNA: TGTGCCAGCAGTTTAGGGCAGGGGGCTTACGAGACCCAGTACTTC
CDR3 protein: CASSLGQGAYETQYF

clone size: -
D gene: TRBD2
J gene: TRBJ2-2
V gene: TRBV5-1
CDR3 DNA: TGCGCCAGCAGCTTGGGGACTAGCGCCGGGGAGCTGTTTTTT
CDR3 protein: CASSLGTSAGELFF

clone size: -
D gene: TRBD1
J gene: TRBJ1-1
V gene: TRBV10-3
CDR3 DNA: TGTGCCATCAGTGATGGGACAGGGGGTTCGAGAACTGAAGCTTTCTTT
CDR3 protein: CAISDGTGGSRTEAFF

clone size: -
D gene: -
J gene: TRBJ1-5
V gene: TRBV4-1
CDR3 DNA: TGCGCCAGCAGCCAAGATCGCGGGAGGGCCCACGGAGATCAGCCCCAGCATTTT
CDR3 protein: CASSQDRGRAHGDQPQHF

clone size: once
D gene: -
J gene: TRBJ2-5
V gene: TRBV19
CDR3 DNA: TGTGCCAGTAGCCCTTTAGTAGGGGAGACCCAGTACTTC
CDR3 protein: CASSPLVGETQYF

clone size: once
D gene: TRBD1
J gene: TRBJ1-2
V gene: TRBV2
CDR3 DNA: TGTGCCAGCAGTGGACAGGGAGACTATGGCTACACCTTC
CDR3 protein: CASSGQGDYGYTF

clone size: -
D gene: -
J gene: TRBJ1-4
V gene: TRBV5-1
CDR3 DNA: TGCGCCAGCAGCTTGGATAGGGAGGAAAAACTGTTTTTT
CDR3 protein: CASSLDREEKLFF

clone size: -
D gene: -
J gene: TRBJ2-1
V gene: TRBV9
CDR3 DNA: TGTGCCAGCAGCGTAGGAGCCCAGGTGGGTTACAATGAGCAGTTCTTC
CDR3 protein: CASSVGAQVGYNEQFF

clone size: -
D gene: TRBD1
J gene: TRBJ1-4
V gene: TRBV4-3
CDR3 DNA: TGCGCCAGCAGCCAAAATGGGGGTGGACAGGGGGCGGTCGAAAAACTGTTTTTT
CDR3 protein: CASSQNGGGQGAVEKLFF

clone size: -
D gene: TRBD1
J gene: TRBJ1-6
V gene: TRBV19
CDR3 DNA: TGTGCCACCAAATCCTTCGACAGGGATAATTCACCCCTCCACTTT
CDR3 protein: CATKSFDRDNSPLHF

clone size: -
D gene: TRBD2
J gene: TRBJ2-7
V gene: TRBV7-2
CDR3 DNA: TGTGCCAGCAGACGGACTAGCGGACTAAGCTCCTACGAGCAGTACTTC
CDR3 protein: CASRRTSGLSSYEQYF

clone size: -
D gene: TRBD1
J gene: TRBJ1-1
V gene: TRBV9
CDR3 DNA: TGTGCCAGCAGGTCCTCGACAGGGGGCGCTTTGAACACTGAAGCTTTCTTT
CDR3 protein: CASRSSTGGALNTEAFF

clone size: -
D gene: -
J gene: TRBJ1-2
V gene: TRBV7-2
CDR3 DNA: TGTGCCAGCAGCTTATATGGCGGGGGGGACTATGGCTACACCTTC
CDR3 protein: CASSLYGGGDYGYTF

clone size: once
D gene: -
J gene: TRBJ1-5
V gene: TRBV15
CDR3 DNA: TGTGCCACCAGCAGAGAGGGGGGAAATCAGCCCCAGCATTTT
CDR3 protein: CATSREGGNQPQHF

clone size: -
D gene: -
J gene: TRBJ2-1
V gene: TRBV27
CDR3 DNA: TGTGCCAGCAGTTTATCAAGGGCCAATGAGCAGTTCTTC
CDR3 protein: CASSLSRANEQFF

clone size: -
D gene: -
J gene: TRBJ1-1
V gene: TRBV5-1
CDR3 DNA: TGCGCCAGCAGCTTGGCATCGGGGTTCGGCACTGAAGCTTTCTTT
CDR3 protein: CASSLASGFGTEAFF

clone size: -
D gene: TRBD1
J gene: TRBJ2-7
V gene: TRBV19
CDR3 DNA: TGTGCCACCCACCCGGGACAGGGGGCGCCCGAGCAGTACTTC
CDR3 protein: CATHPGQGAPEQYF

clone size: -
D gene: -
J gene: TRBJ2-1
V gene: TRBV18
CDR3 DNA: TGTGCCAGCTCACCACAGTACGGGGGCGGCGGTGAGCAGTTCTTC
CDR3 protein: CASSPQYGGGGEQFF

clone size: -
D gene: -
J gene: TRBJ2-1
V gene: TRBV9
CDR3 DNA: TGTGCCAGCAGCGTCCCCTCGGGACCACTGGCGGAGCAGTTCTTC
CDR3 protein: CASSVPSGPLAEQFF

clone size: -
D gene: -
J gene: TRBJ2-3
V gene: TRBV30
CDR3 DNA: TGTGCCTGGAGTCCCGGGCCAGATCGCACAGATACGCAGTATTTT
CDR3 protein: CAWSPGPDRTDTQYF

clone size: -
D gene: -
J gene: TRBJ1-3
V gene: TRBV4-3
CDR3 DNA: TGCGCCAGCAGCCAAGATCGACATGGTATGGGAGGGCGGAACACCATATATTTT
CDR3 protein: CASSQDRHGMGGRNTIYF

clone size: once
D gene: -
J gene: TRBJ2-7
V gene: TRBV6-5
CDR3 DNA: TGTGCCAGCAGTCCATATGTCCGTGAGCAGTACTTC
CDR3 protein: CASSPYVREQYF

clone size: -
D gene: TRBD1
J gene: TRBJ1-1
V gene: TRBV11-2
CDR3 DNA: TGTGCCAGCAGGAAGGGGGCGGCGAACACTGAAGCTTTCTTT
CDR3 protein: CASRKGAANTEAFF

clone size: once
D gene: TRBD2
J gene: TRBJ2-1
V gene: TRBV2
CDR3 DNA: TGTGCCAGCACCCTAGCGGGGGGTAATACTGAGCAGTTCTTC
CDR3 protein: CASTLAGGNTEQFF

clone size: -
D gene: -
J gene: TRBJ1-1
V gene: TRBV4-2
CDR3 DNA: TGTGCCAGCAGCCAAGGGGACACTGAAGCTTTCTTT
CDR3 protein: CASSQGDTEAFF

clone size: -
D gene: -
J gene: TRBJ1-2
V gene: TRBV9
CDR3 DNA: TGTGCCAGCAGCGTAGTTTCCCAGGGGCCCAACTATGGCTACACCTTC
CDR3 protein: CASSVVSQGPNYGYTF

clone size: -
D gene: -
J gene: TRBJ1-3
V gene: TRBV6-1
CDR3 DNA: TGTGCCAGCAGTGAAGGACTTTTCTCTGGAAACACCATATATTTT
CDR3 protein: CASSEGLFSGNTIYF

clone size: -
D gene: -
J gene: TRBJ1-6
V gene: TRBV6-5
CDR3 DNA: TGTGCCAGCAGTTACAGGGGTGGCGATAATTCACCCCTCCACTTT
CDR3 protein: CASSYRGGDNSPLHF

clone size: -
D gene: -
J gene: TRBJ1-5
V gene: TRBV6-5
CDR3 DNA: TGTGCCAGCCTTCAGAGCGCGTATAGCAATCAGCCCCAGCATTTT
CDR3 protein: CASLQSAYSNQPQHF

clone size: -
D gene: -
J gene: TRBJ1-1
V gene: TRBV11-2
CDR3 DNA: TGTGCCAGCAGCTCGCAGGGCCGGAGCACTGAAGCTTTCTTT
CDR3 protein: CASSSQGRSTEAFF

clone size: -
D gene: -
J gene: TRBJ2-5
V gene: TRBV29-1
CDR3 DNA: TGCAGCGTTGGAGGCGACCGTCGAGAGACCCAGTACTTC
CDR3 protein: CSVGGDRRETQYF

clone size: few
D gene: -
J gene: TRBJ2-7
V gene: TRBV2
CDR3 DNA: TGTGCCAGCAGTGTACGCGCGGCCTACGAGCAGTACTTC
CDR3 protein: CASSVRAAYEQYF

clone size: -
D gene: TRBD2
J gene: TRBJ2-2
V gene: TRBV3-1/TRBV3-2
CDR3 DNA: TGTGCCAGCAGCCAAGGGGTTAGCGGGGGAGCAAGCGGGGAGCTGTTTTTT
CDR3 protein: CASSQGVSGGASGELFF

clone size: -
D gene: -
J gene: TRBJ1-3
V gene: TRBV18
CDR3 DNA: TGTGCCAGCTCACCACCGGGGTACCCAAACACCATATATTTT
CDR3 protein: CASSPPGYPNTIYF

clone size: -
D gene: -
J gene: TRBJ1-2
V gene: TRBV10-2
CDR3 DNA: TGCGCCAGCATCCCCTCCCAGGACAACTATGGCTACACCTTC
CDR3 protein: CASIPSQDNYGYTF

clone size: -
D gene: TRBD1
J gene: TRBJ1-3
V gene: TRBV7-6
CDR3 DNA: TGTGCCAGCAGCGAGGACAGGGTTATTGGAAACACCATATATTTT
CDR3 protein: CASSEDRVIGNTIYF

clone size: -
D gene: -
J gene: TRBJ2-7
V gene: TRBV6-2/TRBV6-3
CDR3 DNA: TGTGCCAGCAGTTACGTGGGTAACGAGCAGTACTTC
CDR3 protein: CASSYVGNEQYF

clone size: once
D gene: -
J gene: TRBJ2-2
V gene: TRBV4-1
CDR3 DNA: TGCGCCAGCAGCCAAGATAAGGGCGATGGGACCGGGGAGCTGTTTTTT
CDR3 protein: CASSQDKGDGTGELFF

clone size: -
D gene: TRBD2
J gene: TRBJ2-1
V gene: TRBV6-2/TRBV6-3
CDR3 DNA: TGTGCCAGCAGCGAGCGGGAACTCTCCTACAATGAGCAGTTCTTC
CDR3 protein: CASSERELSYNEQFF

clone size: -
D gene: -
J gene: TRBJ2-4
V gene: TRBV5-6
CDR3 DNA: TGTGCCAGCAGCTTCAGGCAGGTTCTGGCCAAAAACATTCAGTACTTC
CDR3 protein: CASSFRQVLAKNIQYF

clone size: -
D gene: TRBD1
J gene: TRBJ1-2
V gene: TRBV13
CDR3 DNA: TGTGCCAGCAGCGCAACCGGGACAGGGGGCAACTATGGCTACACCTTC
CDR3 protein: CASSATGTGGNYGYTF

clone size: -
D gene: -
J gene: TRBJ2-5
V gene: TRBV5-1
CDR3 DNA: TGCGCCAGCAGCTTGGTATGGGACCCAGAGACCCAGTACTTC
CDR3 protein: CASSLVWDPETQYF

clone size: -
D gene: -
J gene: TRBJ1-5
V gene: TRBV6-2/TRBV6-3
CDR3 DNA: TGTGCCAGCAGTTACACGGGCAGTCGTTACCAGCCCCAGCATTTT
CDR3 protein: CASSYTGSRYQPQHF

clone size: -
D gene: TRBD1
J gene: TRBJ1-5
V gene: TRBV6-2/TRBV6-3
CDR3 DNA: TGTGCCAGCAGCCTACAGGGGTACACTCAGCCCCAGCATTTT
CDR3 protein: CASSLQGYTQPQHF

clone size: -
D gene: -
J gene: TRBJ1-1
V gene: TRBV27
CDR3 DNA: TGTGCCAGCAGTTCCCGAATGAACACTGAAGCTTTCTTT
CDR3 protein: CASSSRMNTEAFF

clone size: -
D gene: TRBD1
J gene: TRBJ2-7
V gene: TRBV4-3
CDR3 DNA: TGCGCCAGCAGCCAGCCGGGACAGGGGCGACCTGGCGAGCAGTACTTC
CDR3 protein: CASSQPGQGRPGEQYF